The sequence of this T cell receptor beta chain was determined in a study of T-cell memory formation after mild COVID-19. TCR alpha and TCR beta cDNA libraries carrying sample barcodes and UMIs came from 5'RACE with constant-segment primers. TCRdb reprocessed the 5' RACE reads via MiXCR and lists one record per CDR3 protein. Of about 290,000 distinct CDR3 sequences listed, roughly 15% are singletons. The CDR3 has 13 amino acids. The V gene lost 4 bases and the J gene lost 6 bases, with 12 bases spanning the gap. Germline V gives CDR1 LGHNA, CDR2 YNFKEQ. The receptor was derived from a man aged 18 to 29 who had mild COVID-19 (a few samples of this study predate the infection). Cell type and time point are not known. The specimen sequenced was PBMCs or a T cell subset sorted from them (not recorded which). The gene calls are TRBV4-2 and TRBJ1-2, with D possibly being TRBD1 (5 bases). The CDR3 nucleotides read TGTGCCAGCAGCCGCCCGCAGGGAGATGGCTACACCTTC. As protein: CASSRPQGDGYTF.